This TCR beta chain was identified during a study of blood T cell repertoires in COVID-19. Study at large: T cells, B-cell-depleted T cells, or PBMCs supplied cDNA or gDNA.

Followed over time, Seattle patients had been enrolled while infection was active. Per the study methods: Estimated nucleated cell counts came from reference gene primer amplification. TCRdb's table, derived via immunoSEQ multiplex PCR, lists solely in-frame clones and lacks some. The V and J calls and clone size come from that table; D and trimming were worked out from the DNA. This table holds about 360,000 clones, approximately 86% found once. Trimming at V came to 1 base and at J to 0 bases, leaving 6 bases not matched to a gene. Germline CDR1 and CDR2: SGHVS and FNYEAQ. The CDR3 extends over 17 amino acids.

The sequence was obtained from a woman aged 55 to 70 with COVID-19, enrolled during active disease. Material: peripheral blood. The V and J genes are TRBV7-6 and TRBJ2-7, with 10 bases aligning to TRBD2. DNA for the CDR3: TGTGCCAGCAGCTTAGGTAGCGGGGGGCCTAACTCCTACGAGCAGTACTTC. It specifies CASSLGSGGPNSYEQYF.